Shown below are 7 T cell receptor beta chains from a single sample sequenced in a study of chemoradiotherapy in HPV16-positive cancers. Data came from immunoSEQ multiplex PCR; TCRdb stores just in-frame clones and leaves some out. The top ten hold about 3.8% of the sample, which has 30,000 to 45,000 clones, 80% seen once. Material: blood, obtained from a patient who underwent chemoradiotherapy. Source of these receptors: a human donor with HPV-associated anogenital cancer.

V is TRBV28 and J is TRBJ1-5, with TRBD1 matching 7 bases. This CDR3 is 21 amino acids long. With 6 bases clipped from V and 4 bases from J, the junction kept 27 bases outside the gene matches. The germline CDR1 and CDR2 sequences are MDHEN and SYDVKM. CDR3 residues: CASSHSLGDRALAVLNQPQHF. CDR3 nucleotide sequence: TGTGCCAGCAGCCACTCCCTAGGGGACAGAGCCTTAGCGGTTCTTAATCAGCCCCAGCATTTT. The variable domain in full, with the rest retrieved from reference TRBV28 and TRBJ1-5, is DVKVTQSSRYLVKRTGEKVFLECVQDMDHENMFWYRQDPGLGLRLIYFSYDVKMKEKGDIPEGYSVSREKKERFSLILESASTNQTSMYLCASSHSLGDRALAVLNQPQHFGDGTRLSIL.

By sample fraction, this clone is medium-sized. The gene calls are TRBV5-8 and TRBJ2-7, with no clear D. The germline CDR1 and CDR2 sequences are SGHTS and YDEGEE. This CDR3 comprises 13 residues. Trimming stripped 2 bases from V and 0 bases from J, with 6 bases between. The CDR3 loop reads CASSFMGSYEQYF. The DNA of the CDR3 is TGTGCCAGCAGCTTTATGGGCTCCTACGAGCAGTACTTC.

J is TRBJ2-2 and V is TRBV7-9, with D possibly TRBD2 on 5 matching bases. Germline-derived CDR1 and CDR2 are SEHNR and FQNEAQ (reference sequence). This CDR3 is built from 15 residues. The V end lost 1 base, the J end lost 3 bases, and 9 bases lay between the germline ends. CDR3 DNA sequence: TGTGCCAGCAGCTTAGTTGCGGGTCACACCGGGGAGCTGTTTTTT. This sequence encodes CASSLVAGHTGELFF.

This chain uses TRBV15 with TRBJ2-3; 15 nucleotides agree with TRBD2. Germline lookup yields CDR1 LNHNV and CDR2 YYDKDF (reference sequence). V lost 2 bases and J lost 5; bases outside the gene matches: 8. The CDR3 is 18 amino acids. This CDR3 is CATSRSSGTSGGLDTQYF. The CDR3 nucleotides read TGTGCCACCAGCAGATCTTCGGGGACTAGCGGGGGGTTAGATACGCAGTATTTT.

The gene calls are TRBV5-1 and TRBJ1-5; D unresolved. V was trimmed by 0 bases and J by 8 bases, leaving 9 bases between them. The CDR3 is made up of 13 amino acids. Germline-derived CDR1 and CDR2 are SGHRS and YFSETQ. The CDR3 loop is CASSLEWSEPQHF. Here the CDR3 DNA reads TGCGCCAGCAGCTTGGAGTGGTCGGAGCCCCAGCATTTT.

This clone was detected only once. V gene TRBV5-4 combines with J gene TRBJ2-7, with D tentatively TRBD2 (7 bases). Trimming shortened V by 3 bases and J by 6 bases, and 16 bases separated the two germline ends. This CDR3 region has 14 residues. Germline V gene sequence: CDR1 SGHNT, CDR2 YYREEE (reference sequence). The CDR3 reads CASSSRGGTLEQYF. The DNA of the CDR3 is TGTGCCAGCAGCTCGAGGGGGGGGACGCTCGAGCAGTACTTC.

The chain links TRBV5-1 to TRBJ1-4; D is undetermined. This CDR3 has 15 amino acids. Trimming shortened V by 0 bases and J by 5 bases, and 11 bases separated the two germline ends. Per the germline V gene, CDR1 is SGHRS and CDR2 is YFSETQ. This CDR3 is CASSLDGRRNEKLFF. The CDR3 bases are TGCGCCAGCAGCTTGGACGGGAGGCGGAATGAAAAACTGTTTTTT.